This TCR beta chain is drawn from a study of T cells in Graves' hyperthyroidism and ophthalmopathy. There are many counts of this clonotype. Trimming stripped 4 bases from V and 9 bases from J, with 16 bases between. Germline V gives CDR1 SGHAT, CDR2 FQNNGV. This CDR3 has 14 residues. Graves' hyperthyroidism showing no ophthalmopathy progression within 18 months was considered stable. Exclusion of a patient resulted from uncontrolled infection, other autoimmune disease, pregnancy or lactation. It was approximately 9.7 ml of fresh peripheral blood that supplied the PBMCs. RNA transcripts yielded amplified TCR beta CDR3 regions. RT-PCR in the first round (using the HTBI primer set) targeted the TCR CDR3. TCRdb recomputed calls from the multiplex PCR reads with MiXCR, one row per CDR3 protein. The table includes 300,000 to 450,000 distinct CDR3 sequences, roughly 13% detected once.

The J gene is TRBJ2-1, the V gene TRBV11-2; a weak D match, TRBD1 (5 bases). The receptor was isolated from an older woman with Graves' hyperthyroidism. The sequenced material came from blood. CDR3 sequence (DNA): TGTGCCAGCAGCTCCAGGGATTCAGTCAGTGAGCAGTTCTTC. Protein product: CASSSRDSVSEQFF.